These 11 T cell receptor beta chains came from one sample sequenced in a study of T-cell memory formation after mild COVID-19. TCRdb re-derived calls from the 5' RACE reads in MiXCR, one entry per CDR3 protein. The sample lists about 470,000 distinct CDR3 sequences, 18% occurring once. Sequenced sample: PBMCs or a T cell subset sorted from them (not recorded which). These receptors all come from an adult woman who had mild COVID-19 (a few samples of this study predate the infection). Cell type and time point are not known.

This chain uses TRBV15 with TRBJ2-7; tentatively, D is TRBD2 (6 bases). The CDR3 is made up of 17 amino acids. Germline V gene lookup returns CDR1 LNHNV and CDR2 YYDKDF (reference sequence). Deletions cut 3 bases from V and 2 bases from J, with 20 bases between. This chain's CDR3 is CATSSYSSSGGTYEQYF. CDR3 sequence (DNA): TGTGCCACCAGCAGTTATTCCTCCAGTGGGGGGACCTACGAGCAGTACTTC.

This clonotype has just a few counts. V usage is TRBV5-1 and J usage is TRBJ2-3, with 7 bases fitting TRBD1. The CDR3 has 15 residues. The V gene end was trimmed by 4 bases and the J gene end by 2 bases; junction bases not matched to a gene: 7. The germline CDR1 and CDR2 sequences are SGHRS and YFSETQ. CDR3 nucleotides: TGCGCCAGCAGCCTGGTGGGGACAGCCACAGATACGCAGTATTTT. Translating it yields CASSLVGTATDTQYF.

This clonotype turned up a few times. The V call is TRBV7-9, the J call TRBJ2-7, with 7 positions matching TRBD2. Germline V gene data show CDR1 as SEHNR and CDR2 as FQNEAQ (reference sequence). CDR3 length: 16 amino acids. J gave up 3 bases and V 3 bases, and 11 bases lay outside the gene matches. CDR3 sequence reads: CASSFTLARDNYEQYF. The CDR3 DNA sequence: TGTGCCAGCAGCTTCACACTAGCGCGTGACAACTACGAGCAGTACTTC.

The chain links TRBV19 to TRBJ1-5, with D hard to call. Per germline, CDR1 LNHDA and CDR2 SQIVND (reference sequence). This CDR3 has 14 amino acids. Trimming took 1 base from V and 6 from J, leaving 10 bases between them. The CDR3: CASSIAGAAQPQHF. CDR3 coding DNA: TGTGCCAGTAGTATAGCGGGAGCGGCTCAGCCCCAGCATTTT.

This rearrangement joins TRBV4-1 to TRBJ2-4; D is undetermined. Trimming pared 0 bases from V and 6 bases from J, leaving 3 bases between. This CDR3 comprises 12 residues. Germline CDR1 and CDR2: MGHRA and YSYEKL. CDR3 in DNA: TGCGCCAGCAGCCAAGATGGAAACATTCAGTACTTC. Translated: CASSQDGNIQYF.

This clonotype showed up just a few times. The chain uses TRBV5-1 and TRBJ1-4, with D perhaps matching TRBD1 (6 bases). CDR1 is SGHRS, CDR2 YFSETQ, per germline. The CDR3 runs 15 residues. Trimming cost V 4 bases and J 8 bases, with 18 bases left between them. For the CDR3, the DNA is TGCGCCAGCAGCCACGAACGGACAGTCGGGGAAAAACTGTTTTTT. Translated, it gives CASSHERTVGEKLFF.

This clonotype was counted once. This sequence joins TRBV30 and TRBJ2-1; TRBD2 is a possible D gene (5 bases). Between the trimmed V and J ends, which lost 3 bases and 9 bases, there was a span of 12 bases. CDR3 size: 12 residues. Germline V gives CDR1 GTSNPN, CDR2 SVGIG (reference sequence). Written as DNA, the CDR3 is TGTGCCTGGAGGGGCGGGCCGGGTGAGCAGTTCTTC. Its protein is CAWRGGPGEQFF.

The chain carries TRBV7-9 and TRBJ1-1, with a weak D call TRBD1 (5 bases). The CDR3 has 11 amino acids. CDR1 and CDR2 (germline): SEHNR, FQNEAQ (reference sequence). Trimming stripped 8 bases from V and 6 bases from J, with 10 bases between. The CDR3: CASAGGAEAFF. Written as DNA, the CDR3 is TGTGCCAGCGCGGGAGGGGCTGAAGCTTTCTTT.

This clonotype was recorded at least ten times. The V call is TRBV12-3 or TRBV12-4, the J call TRBJ2-6; D may match TRBD1 or TRBD2 (6 bases each). Trimming stripped 8 bases from V and 0 bases from J, with 8 bases between. This CDR3 has 14 residues. The CDR3 loop reads CASGGGSGANVLTF. The CDR3 coding sequence is TGTGCCAGCGGAGGGGGCTCTGGGGCCAACGTCCTGACTTTC.

The chain carries TRBV20-1 and TRBJ2-7, with D possibly being TRBD1 (6 bases). The CDR3 sequence is 15 residues long. Trimming removed 6 bases at V and 3 bases at J, with 21 bases between. Germline lookup yields CDR1 DFQATT and CDR2 SNEGSKA (reference sequence). The CDR3 loop is CSAPLDSHPLYEQYF. CDR3 DNA: TGCAGTGCCCCCCTGGACAGCCATCCCCTCTACGAGCAGTACTTC.

The chain joins TRBV3-1 to TRBJ2-5; 7 bases agree with TRBD1. Germline V gene lookup returns CDR1 LGHDT and CDR2 YNNKEL (reference sequence). This CDR3 has 14 residues. The V segment lost 1 base and the J segment 6 bases; nucleotides outside the gene matches: 5. CDR3 sequence: CASSQGGGRKTQYF. CDR3 bases: TGTGCCAGCAGCCAAGGAGGGGGCCGGAAGACCCAGTACTTC.